These T cell receptor beta chains were read from a single sample in a study of CD8 T cells in Susac syndrome. TCRdb passed the immunoSEQ multiplex PCR reads through MiXCR, listing each CDR3 protein once. This sample has fewer than 200,000 distinct CDR3 sequences, with about 91% found just once. Sequencing used CD4+ T cells from PBMCs. These TCRs come from a human donor with Susac syndrome. Both conserved end residues are part of each CDR3. The order of the fields is clone size, J gene, D gene, V gene, CDR3 length, CDR3 protein, CDR3 DNA. A D gene is named only where the DNA matches it firmly. Only some rows state a clone size, as once, few, many or a class for expanded clones.

clone size: NA; J gene: TRBJ2-5; D gene: NA; V gene: TRBV5-1; CDR3 length: 16; CDR3 protein: CASSLDGRGSQETQYF; CDR3 DNA: TGCGCCAGCAGCTTGGACGGCAGGGGAAGCCAAGAGACCCAGTACTTC
clone size: NA; J gene: TRBJ1-1; D gene: NA; V gene: TRBV5-4; CDR3 length: 14; CDR3 protein: CASSLVSVGTEAFF; CDR3 DNA: TGTGCCAGCAGCTTGGTTAGTGTGGGCACTGAAGCTTTCTTT
clone size: NA; J gene: TRBJ2-4; D gene: TRBD1; V gene: TRBV10-3; CDR3 length: 14; CDR3 protein: CAISITGVRDIQYF; CDR3 DNA: TGTGCCATCAGCATTACAGGGGTTCGGGACATTCAGTACTTC
clone size: NA; J gene: TRBJ1-1; D gene: TRBD1; V gene: TRBV7-8; CDR3 length: 15; CDR3 protein: CASSLEQGLNTEAFF; CDR3 DNA: TGTGCCAGCAGCCTTGAACAGGGGTTGAACACTGAAGCTTTCTTT
clone size: NA; J gene: TRBJ1-4; D gene: NA; V gene: TRBV29-1; CDR3 length: 13; CDR3 protein: CSVVEQPNEKLFF; CDR3 DNA: TGCAGCGTTGTAGAACAGCCAAATGAAAAACTGTTTTTT
clone size: NA; J gene: TRBJ1-1; D gene: NA; V gene: TRBV7-3; CDR3 length: 15; CDR3 protein: CASSPTGGIGTEAFF; CDR3 DNA: TGTGCCAGCAGTCCAACAGGCGGGATCGGCACTGAAGCTTTCTTT
clone size: NA; J gene: TRBJ2-1; D gene: NA; V gene: TRBV27; CDR3 length: 16; CDR3 protein: CASSLGPTPVRLEQFF; CDR3 DNA: TGTGCCAGCAGTTTAGGACCGACTCCCGTGAGACTCGAGCAGTTCTTC
clone size: once; J gene: TRBJ2-7; D gene: TRBD2; V gene: TRBV12-3/TRBV12-4; CDR3 length: 21; CDR3 protein: CASSLRRRDLGTSGRFNEQYF; CDR3 DNA: TGTGCCAGCAGTTTACGAAGGAGGGATCTGGGGACTAGCGGGAGATTCAACGAGCAGTACTTC
clone size: NA; J gene: TRBJ1-1; D gene: NA; V gene: TRBV20-1; CDR3 length: 13; CDR3 protein: CSAPNREGTEAFF; CDR3 DNA: TGCAGTGCTCCTAACAGGGAGGGGACTGAAGCTTTCTTT
clone size: NA; J gene: TRBJ2-5; D gene: NA; V gene: TRBV7-2; CDR3 length: 14; CDR3 protein: CASSLAALQETQYF; CDR3 DNA: TGTGCCAGCAGCTTGGCAGCCCTCCAAGAGACCCAGTACTTC
clone size: NA; J gene: TRBJ1-2; D gene: NA; V gene: TRBV12-5; CDR3 length: 10; CDR3 protein: CASGSGSYTF; CDR3 DNA: TGTGCTAGTGGCTCCGGGAGCTACACCTTC
clone size: NA; J gene: TRBJ2-1; D gene: TRBD2; V gene: TRBV4-1; CDR3 length: 18; CDR3 protein: CASSHNGPTSGGINEQFF; CDR3 DNA: TGCGCCAGCAGCCACAACGGGCCGACTAGCGGGGGAATCAATGAGCAGTTCTTC
clone size: NA; J gene: TRBJ2-3; D gene: NA; V gene: TRBV6-2/TRBV6-3; CDR3 length: 14; CDR3 protein: CASSYGGAADTQYF; CDR3 DNA: TGTGCCAGCAGTTACGGGGGGGCCGCAGATACGCAGTATTTT
clone size: NA; J gene: TRBJ2-5; D gene: NA; V gene: TRBV20-1; CDR3 length: 11; CDR3 protein: CSGGTPKTQYF; CDR3 DNA: TGCAGTGGGGGGACACCGAAGACCCAGTACTTC
clone size: NA; J gene: TRBJ1-6; D gene: NA; V gene: TRBV7-9; CDR3 length: 14; CDR3 protein: CASSLIGSNSPLHF; CDR3 DNA: TGTGCCAGCAGCTTAATAGGGAGTAATTCACCCCTCCACTTT
clone size: once; J gene: TRBJ1-5; D gene: TRBD1; V gene: TRBV27; CDR3 length: 16; CDR3 protein: CASSRNRGPGVQPQHF; CDR3 DNA: TGTGCCAGCAGCCGGAACAGGGGGCCGGGGGTTCAGCCCCAGCATTTT
clone size: NA; J gene: TRBJ1-1; D gene: NA; V gene: TRBV7-8; CDR3 length: 13; CDR3 protein: CASRLQMNTEAFF; CDR3 DNA: TGTGCCAGCAGACTACAGATGAACACTGAAGCTTTCTTT
clone size: NA; J gene: TRBJ1-4; D gene: TRBD1; V gene: TRBV14; CDR3 length: 14; CDR3 protein: CASSQHGTGPKLFF; CDR3 DNA: TGTGCCAGCAGCCAGCACGGGACAGGGCCAAAACTGTTTTTT
clone size: NA; J gene: TRBJ2-1; D gene: NA; V gene: TRBV27; CDR3 length: 14; CDR3 protein: CARTPGLYYNEQFF; CDR3 DNA: TGTGCCAGAACTCCGGGCCTATACTACAATGAGCAGTTCTTC
clone size: NA; J gene: TRBJ2-7; D gene: TRBD2; V gene: TRBV19; CDR3 length: 16; CDR3 protein: CASSIAASGSPYEQYF; CDR3 DNA: TGTGCCAGTAGTATTGCCGCTAGCGGCTCTCCCTACGAGCAGTACTTC
clone size: once; J gene: TRBJ2-7; D gene: TRBD2; V gene: TRBV12-3/TRBV12-4; CDR3 length: 15; CDR3 protein: CASSPLAGGPYEQYF; CDR3 DNA: TGTGCCAGCAGTCCTCTAGCGGGGGGCCCCTACGAGCAGTACTTC
clone size: NA; J gene: TRBJ2-2; D gene: NA; V gene: TRBV7-2; CDR3 length: 17; CDR3 protein: CASTPQGGLQNTGELFF; CDR3 DNA: TGTGCCAGCACCCCCCAAGGTGGGCTACAGAACACCGGGGAGCTGTTTTTT
clone size: NA; J gene: TRBJ2-2; D gene: TRBD1; V gene: TRBV3-1; CDR3 length: 15; CDR3 protein: CASRQGRASTGELFF; CDR3 DNA: TGTGCCAGCAGACAGGGGAGAGCCTCCACCGGGGAGCTGTTTTTT
clone size: NA; J gene: TRBJ2-1; D gene: NA; V gene: TRBV19; CDR3 length: 16; CDR3 protein: CASSQMGQGPYNEQFF; CDR3 DNA: TGTGCCAGTAGCCAAATGGGGCAGGGTCCCTACAATGAGCAGTTCTTC
clone size: NA; J gene: TRBJ2-7; D gene: TRBD1; V gene: TRBV28; CDR3 length: 18; CDR3 protein: CASRPPHQGQSVSYEQYF; CDR3 DNA: TGTGCCAGCAGGCCCCCGCATCAGGGACAGAGTGTTTCCTACGAGCAGTACTTC
clone size: NA; J gene: TRBJ1-5; D gene: TRBD1; V gene: TRBV19; CDR3 length: 14; CDR3 protein: CASSTGQPNQPQHF; CDR3 DNA: TGTGCCAGTAGTACGGGACAGCCCAATCAGCCCCAGCATTTT
clone size: NA; J gene: TRBJ2-2; D gene: NA; V gene: TRBV30; CDR3 length: 15; CDR3 protein: CAYQHKGQSGGELFF; CDR3 DNA: TGTGCCTACCAACACAAGGGGCAATCGGGCGGGGAGCTGTTTTTT
clone size: NA; J gene: TRBJ1-4; D gene: TRBD1; V gene: TRBV7-9; CDR3 length: 14; CDR3 protein: CASSQGQGHEKLFF; CDR3 DNA: TGTGCCAGCAGCCAGGGACAGGGTCATGAAAAACTGTTTTTT
clone size: NA; J gene: TRBJ1-6; D gene: NA; V gene: TRBV18; CDR3 length: 15; CDR3 protein: CASSLRESESSPLHF; CDR3 DNA: TGTGCCAGCTCACTCCGGGAATCGGAGAGTTCACCCCTCCACTTT
clone size: NA; J gene: TRBJ2-5; D gene: NA; V gene: TRBV12-3/TRBV12-4; CDR3 length: 14; CDR3 protein: CASINVEVDETQYF; CDR3 DNA: TGTGCCAGCATCAACGTGGAGGTCGACGAGACCCAGTACTTC
clone size: NA; J gene: TRBJ2-2; D gene: NA; V gene: TRBV9; CDR3 length: 16; CDR3 protein: CASSERGGIKTGELFF; CDR3 DNA: TGTGCCAGCAGCGAGAGGGGGGGAATTAAAACCGGGGAGCTGTTTTTT
clone size: NA; J gene: TRBJ2-1; D gene: NA; V gene: TRBV11-3; CDR3 length: 14; CDR3 protein: CASSPLGSGDEQFF; CDR3 DNA: TGTGCCAGCAGCCCACTGGGGTCAGGCGATGAGCAGTTCTTC
clone size: NA; J gene: TRBJ2-1; D gene: TRBD1; V gene: TRBV18; CDR3 length: 14; CDR3 protein: CASSRRDRENEQFF; CDR3 DNA: TGTGCCAGCTCGAGACGGGACAGGGAAAATGAGCAGTTCTTC
clone size: NA; J gene: TRBJ2-1; D gene: TRBD2; V gene: TRBV18; CDR3 length: 18; CDR3 protein: CASSRPPLAGGRYNEQFF; CDR3 DNA: TGTGCCAGCTCTCGACCACCGTTAGCGGGAGGGCGCTACAATGAGCAGTTCTTC
clone size: NA; J gene: TRBJ2-7; D gene: NA; V gene: TRBV11-2; CDR3 length: 14; CDR3 protein: CASSPDRTSYEQYF; CDR3 DNA: TGTGCCAGCAGCCCTGACAGAACCTCCTACGAGCAGTACTTC
clone size: NA; J gene: TRBJ1-1; D gene: TRBD1; V gene: TRBV20-1; CDR3 length: 15; CDR3 protein: CSARRDSNMNTEAFF; CDR3 DNA: TGCAGTGCTAGAAGGGACAGTAACATGAACACTGAAGCTTTCTTT
clone size: NA; J gene: TRBJ2-5; D gene: NA; V gene: TRBV5-1; CDR3 length: 14; CDR3 protein: CASSLGRLLGTQYF; CDR3 DNA: TGCGCCAGCAGCTTAGGGCGGCTGCTCGGGACCCAGTACTTC
clone size: NA; J gene: TRBJ2-6; D gene: NA; V gene: TRBV19; CDR3 length: 14; CDR3 protein: CASRPFSGANVLTF; CDR3 DNA: TGTGCCAGTAGACCCTTCTCTGGGGCCAACGTCCTGACTTTC
clone size: NA; J gene: TRBJ1-3; D gene: NA; V gene: TRBV3-1; CDR3 length: 17; CDR3 protein: CASSQFPDRPSGNTIYF; CDR3 DNA: TGTGCCAGCAGCCAATTCCCAGACCGCCCCTCTGGAAACACCATATATTTT
clone size: few; J gene: TRBJ2-7; D gene: TRBD1; V gene: TRBV5-1; CDR3 length: 15; CDR3 protein: CASSTTTGSGYEQYF; CDR3 DNA: TGCGCCAGCAGCACAACGACAGGGTCCGGCTACGAGCAGTACTTC
clone size: NA; J gene: TRBJ2-2; D gene: NA; V gene: TRBV5-1; CDR3 length: 17; CDR3 protein: CASSAPKTATNTGELFF; CDR3 DNA: TGCGCCAGCAGCGCTCCTAAGACAGCCACGAACACCGGGGAGCTGTTTTTT
clone size: NA; J gene: TRBJ2-7; D gene: NA; V gene: TRBV29-1; CDR3 length: 13; CDR3 protein: CSVASISSYEQYF; CDR3 DNA: TGCAGCGTCGCATCGATAAGCTCCTACGAGCAGTACTTC
clone size: NA; J gene: TRBJ2-2; D gene: TRBD2; V gene: TRBV29-1; CDR3 length: 17; CDR3 protein: CSAVRTGGSMGTGELFF; CDR3 DNA: TGCAGCGCTGTCCGGACGGGAGGGTCGATGGGCACCGGGGAGCTGTTTTTT
clone size: NA; J gene: TRBJ2-7; D gene: NA; V gene: TRBV3-1; CDR3 length: 14; CDR3 protein: CASSQGTASYEQYF; CDR3 DNA: TGTGCCAGCAGCCAAGGGACGGCTAGCTACGAGCAGTACTTC
clone size: NA; J gene: TRBJ1-5; D gene: NA; V gene: TRBV19; CDR3 length: 13; CDR3 protein: CASSRGHNQPQHF; CDR3 DNA: TGTGCCAGTAGCCGGGGTCACAATCAGCCCCAGCATTTT
clone size: once; J gene: TRBJ1-1; D gene: NA; V gene: TRBV27; CDR3 length: 13; CDR3 protein: CASSFDWNTEAFF; CDR3 DNA: TGTGCCAGCAGTTTCGATTGGAACACTGAAGCTTTCTTT
clone size: NA; J gene: TRBJ2-1; D gene: NA; V gene: TRBV5-1; CDR3 length: 15; CDR3 protein: CASSLGLRQDNEQFF; CDR3 DNA: TGCGCCAGCAGCTTGGGATTAAGACAGGACAATGAGCAGTTCTTC
clone size: NA; J gene: TRBJ2-2; D gene: NA; V gene: TRBV7-3; CDR3 length: 14; CDR3 protein: CASSYGVNTGELFF; CDR3 DNA: TGTGCCAGCAGCTATGGAGTGAACACCGGGGAGCTGTTTTTT
clone size: NA; J gene: TRBJ1-5; D gene: NA; V gene: TRBV6-1; CDR3 length: 16; CDR3 protein: CASSVFSGGKGQPQHF; CDR3 DNA: TGTGCCAGCAGTGTTTTTTCCGGGGGGAAGGGACAGCCCCAGCATTTT
clone size: NA; J gene: TRBJ1-5; D gene: TRBD1; V gene: TRBV10-2; CDR3 length: 16; CDR3 protein: CASSTGGGWGNQPQHF; CDR3 DNA: TGCGCCAGCAGCACAGGGGGAGGATGGGGCAATCAGCCCCAGCATTTT
clone size: NA; J gene: TRBJ2-5; D gene: NA; V gene: TRBV5-1; CDR3 length: 13; CDR3 protein: CASREQDQETQYF; CDR3 DNA: TGCGCCAGCAGGGAACAGGACCAAGAGACCCAGTACTTC
clone size: NA; J gene: TRBJ2-5; D gene: TRBD2; V gene: TRBV20-1; CDR3 length: 14; CDR3 protein: CSARLAGYQETQYF; CDR3 DNA: TGCAGTGCTAGACTAGCGGGGTACCAAGAGACCCAGTACTTC
clone size: NA; J gene: TRBJ1-2; D gene: TRBD1; V gene: TRBV20-1; CDR3 length: 13; CDR3 protein: CSASGGFGYGYTF; CDR3 DNA: TGCAGTGCTTCAGGGGGATTTGGCTATGGCTACACCTTC
clone size: NA; J gene: TRBJ1-2; D gene: TRBD1; V gene: TRBV9; CDR3 length: 16; CDR3 protein: CASSAHSGTANYGYTF; CDR3 DNA: TGTGCCAGCAGCGCTCATTCCGGGACAGCTAACTATGGCTACACCTTC
clone size: NA; J gene: TRBJ1-1; D gene: NA; V gene: TRBV9; CDR3 length: 15; CDR3 protein: CASSERTDFNTEAFF; CDR3 DNA: TGTGCCAGCAGCGAGAGGACAGACTTTAACACTGAAGCTTTCTTT
clone size: NA; J gene: TRBJ2-7; D gene: TRBD2; V gene: TRBV29-1; CDR3 length: 16; CDR3 protein: CSVGVAGGILGPEQYF; CDR3 DNA: TGCAGCGTTGGGGTAGCGGGAGGGATATTGGGCCCCGAGCAGTACTTC
clone size: NA; J gene: TRBJ1-2; D gene: NA; V gene: TRBV3-1; CDR3 length: 12; CDR3 protein: CASSQEKHGYTF; CDR3 DNA: TGTGCCAGCAGCCAAGAAAAGCATGGCTACACCTTC
clone size: once; J gene: TRBJ2-1; D gene: TRBD2; V gene: TRBV7-9; CDR3 length: 17; CDR3 protein: CASIGTSGSVAYNEQFF; CDR3 DNA: TGTGCCAGTATCGGGACTAGCGGGAGTGTCGCCTACAATGAGCAGTTCTTC